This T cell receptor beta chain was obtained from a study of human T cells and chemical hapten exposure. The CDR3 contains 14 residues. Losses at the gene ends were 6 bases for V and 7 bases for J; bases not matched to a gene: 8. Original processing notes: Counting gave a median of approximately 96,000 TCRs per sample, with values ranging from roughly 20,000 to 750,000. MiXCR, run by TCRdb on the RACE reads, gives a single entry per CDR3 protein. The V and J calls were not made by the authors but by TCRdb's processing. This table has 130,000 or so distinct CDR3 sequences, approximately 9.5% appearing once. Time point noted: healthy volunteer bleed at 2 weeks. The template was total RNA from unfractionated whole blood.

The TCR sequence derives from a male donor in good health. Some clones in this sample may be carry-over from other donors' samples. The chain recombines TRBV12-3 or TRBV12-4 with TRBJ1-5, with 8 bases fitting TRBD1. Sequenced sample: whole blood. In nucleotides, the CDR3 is TGTGCCAGCAGCTCGTACAGGGGGGAACAGCCCCAGCATTTT. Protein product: CASSSYRGEQPQHF.